This record looks at one T cell receptor beta chain sequence and its context. Its specificity is not known. A multiplex PCR was run with 60 Vbeta primers and 13 Jbeta primers. Clones were sequenced by immunoSEQ multiplex PCR, and TCRdb holds only the in-frame ones, with some missing. The table records around 140,000 clones, about 80% of them present only once. The CDR3 is 14 residues long. The germline V gene has CDR1 GTSNPN and CDR2 SVGIG (reference sequence). J lost 2 bases, V lost 3 bases, and 3 bases had no gene match. The data were taken from a study of cytomegalovirus exposure and HLA in healthy donors. Regarding the study as a whole: It was only CMV serostatus that was available as immune exposure information. In a later analysis, donors in an Asian-associated ancestry cluster reportedly had fewer N-insertions in productive TCRs than the cohort mean.

The chain links TRBV30 to TRBJ1-3; 8 bases line up with TRBD1. This clonotype was obtained from a woman between 55 and 75 years old in good health and CMV-seropositive. The sequenced material came from PBMCs. CDR3 region: CAWSETGAGNTIYF. The CDR3 DNA follows: TGTGCCTGGAGCGAGACAGGGGCTGGAAACACCATATATTTT.